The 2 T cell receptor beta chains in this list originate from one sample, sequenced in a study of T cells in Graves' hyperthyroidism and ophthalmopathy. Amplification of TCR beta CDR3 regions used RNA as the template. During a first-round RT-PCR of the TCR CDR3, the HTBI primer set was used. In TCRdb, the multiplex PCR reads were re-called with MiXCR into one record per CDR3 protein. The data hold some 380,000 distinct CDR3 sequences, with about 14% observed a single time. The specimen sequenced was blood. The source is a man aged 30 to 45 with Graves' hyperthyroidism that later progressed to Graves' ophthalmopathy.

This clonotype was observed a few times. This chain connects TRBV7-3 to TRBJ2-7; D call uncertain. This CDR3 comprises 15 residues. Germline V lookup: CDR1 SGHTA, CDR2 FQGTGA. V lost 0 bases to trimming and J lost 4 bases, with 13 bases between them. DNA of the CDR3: TGTGCCAGCAGCTTAACAGGGCTCCCCTTTTACGAGCAGTACTTC. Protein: CASSLTGLPFYEQYF.

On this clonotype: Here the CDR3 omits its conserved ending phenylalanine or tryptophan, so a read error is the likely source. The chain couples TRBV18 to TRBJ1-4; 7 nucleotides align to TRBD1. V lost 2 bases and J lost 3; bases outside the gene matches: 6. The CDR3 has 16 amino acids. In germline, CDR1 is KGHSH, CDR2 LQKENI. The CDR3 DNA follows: TGTGCCAGCTCACCAGCTGCAGGGGGAGCTAATGAAAAACTGTTTTCT. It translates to CASSPAAGGANEKLFS.